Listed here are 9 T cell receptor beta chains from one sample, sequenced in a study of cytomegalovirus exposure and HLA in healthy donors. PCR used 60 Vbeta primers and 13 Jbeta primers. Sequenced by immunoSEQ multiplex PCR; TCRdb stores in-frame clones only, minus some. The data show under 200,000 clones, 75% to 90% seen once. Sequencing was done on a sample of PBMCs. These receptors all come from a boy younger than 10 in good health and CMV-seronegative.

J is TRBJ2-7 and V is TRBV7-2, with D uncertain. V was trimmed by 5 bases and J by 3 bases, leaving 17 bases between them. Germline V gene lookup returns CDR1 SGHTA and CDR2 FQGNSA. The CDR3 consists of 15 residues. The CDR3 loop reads CASSPPPTSGYEQYF. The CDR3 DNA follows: TGTGCCAGCAGCCCTCCTCCAACCTCGGGCTACGAGCAGTACTTC.

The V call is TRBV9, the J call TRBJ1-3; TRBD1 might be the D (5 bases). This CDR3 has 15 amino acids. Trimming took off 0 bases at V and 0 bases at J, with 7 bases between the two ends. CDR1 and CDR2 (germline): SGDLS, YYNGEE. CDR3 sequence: CASSVAGLSGNTIYF. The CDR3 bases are TGTGCCAGCAGCGTAGCAGGGCTCTCTGGAAACACCATATATTTT.

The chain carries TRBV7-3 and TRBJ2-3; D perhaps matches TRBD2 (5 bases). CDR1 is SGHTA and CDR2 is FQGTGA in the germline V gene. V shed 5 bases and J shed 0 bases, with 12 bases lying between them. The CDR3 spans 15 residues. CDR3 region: CASSQSGASTDTQYF. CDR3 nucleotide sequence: TGTGCCAGCAGCCAGAGCGGAGCTAGCACAGATACGCAGTATTTT.

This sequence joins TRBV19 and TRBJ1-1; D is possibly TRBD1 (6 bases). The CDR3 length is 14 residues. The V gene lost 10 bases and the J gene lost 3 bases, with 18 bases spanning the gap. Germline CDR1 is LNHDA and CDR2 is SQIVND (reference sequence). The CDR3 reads CATKNRDRDTEAFF. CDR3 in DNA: TGTGCCACCAAAAACAGGGACCGGGACACTGAAGCTTTCTTT.

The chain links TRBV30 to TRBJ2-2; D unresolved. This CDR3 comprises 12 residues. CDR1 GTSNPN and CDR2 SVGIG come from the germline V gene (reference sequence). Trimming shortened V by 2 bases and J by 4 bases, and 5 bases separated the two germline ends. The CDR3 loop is CAWSTTTGELFF. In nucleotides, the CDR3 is TGTGCCTGGAGTACTACCACCGGGGAGCTGTTTTTT.

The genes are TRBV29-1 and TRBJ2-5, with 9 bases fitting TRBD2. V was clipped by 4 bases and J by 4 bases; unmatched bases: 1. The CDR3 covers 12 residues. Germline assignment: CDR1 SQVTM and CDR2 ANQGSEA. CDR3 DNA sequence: TGCAGCGTTGCGCGGGAGGGAGAGACCCAGTACTTC. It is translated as CSVAREGETQYF.

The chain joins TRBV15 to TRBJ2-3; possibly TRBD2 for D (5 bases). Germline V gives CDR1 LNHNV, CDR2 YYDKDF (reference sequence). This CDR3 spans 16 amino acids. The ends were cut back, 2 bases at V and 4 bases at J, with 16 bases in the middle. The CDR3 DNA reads TGTGCCACCAGCAGAAAAGACCAACTAGGTCCAGATACGCAGTATTTT. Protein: CATSRKDQLGPDTQYF.

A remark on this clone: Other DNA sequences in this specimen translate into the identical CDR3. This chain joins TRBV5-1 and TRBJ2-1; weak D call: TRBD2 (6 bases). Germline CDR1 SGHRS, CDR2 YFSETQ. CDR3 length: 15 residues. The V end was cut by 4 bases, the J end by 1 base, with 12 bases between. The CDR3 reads CASSGQAGSYNEQFF. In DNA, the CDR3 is TGCGCCAGCAGCGGGCAAGCGGGTTCCTACAATGAGCAGTTCTTC.

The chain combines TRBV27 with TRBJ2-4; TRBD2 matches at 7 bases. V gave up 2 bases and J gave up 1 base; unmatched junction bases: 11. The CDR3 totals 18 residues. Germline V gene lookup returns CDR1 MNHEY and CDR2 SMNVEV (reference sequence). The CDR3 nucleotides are TGTGCCAGCAGTTTAAGGGGTAATCTAGCGGACGCCAAAAACATTCAGTACTTC. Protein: CASSLRGNLADAKNIQYF.